Listed below are T cell receptor beta chains from one sample, sequenced in a study of T cell repertoires in cytomegalovirus infection. For these TCRs, the target antigens are not known. TCRdb reprocessed the reads via MiXCR and lists one record per CDR3 protein. The table records around 300,000 distinct CDR3 sequences, 20% to 25% of them present only once. The sample in question was cultured PBMCs, obtained from culture after CMV antigen stimulation. The source is a human donor in good health (CMV status not recorded). Some clones in this sample may be carry-over from other donors' samples. CDR3s include the opening cysteine and the closing phenylalanine or tryptophan. D genes are given only for firm matches. For some rows the clone size is stated as once, few or many, or as a class when expanded; others skip it.

v_call	clone_size	j_call	d_call	cdr3_aa	cdr3_nt
TRBV7-8	few	TRBJ1-2	TRBD1	CASSLAGQVGYTF	TGTGCCAGCAGCTTAGCGGGACAGGTCGGCTACACCTTC
TRBV6-2/TRBV6-3	few	TRBJ1-1	TRBD1	CASIWGQGIGLNTEAFF	TGTGCCAGCATCTGGGGACAGGGGATTGGGTTGAACACTGAAGCTTTCTTT
TRBV6-1	many	TRBJ1-5	TRBD1	CASRRKGTGGQPQHF	TGTGCCAGCAGACGAAAAGGGACAGGCGGCCAGCCCCAGCATTTT
TRBV5-5	-	TRBJ1-5	-	CASSLGEAGSYSNQPQHF	TGTGCCAGCAGCTTGGGCGAGGCAGGATCTTATAGCAATCAGCCCCAGCATTTT
TRBV5-1	-	TRBJ2-7	-	CASSAGTFSGEQYF	TGCGCCAGCAGCGCGGGGACTTTCTCGGGGGAGCAGTACTTC
TRBV6-8	-	TRBJ2-2	-	CASSYFQNTGELFF	TGTGCCAGCAGTTACTTTCAGAACACCGGGGAGCTGTTTTTT
TRBV6-6	many	TRBJ2-4	-	CASSYLQTLEDIQYF	TGTGCCAGCAGTTACCTGCAGACGTTAGAGGACATTCAGTACTTC
TRBV6-1	many	TRBJ2-2	-	CASSEARIYRQRKAGELFF	TGTGCCAGCAGTGAAGCGCGGATATACAGACAGCGAAAGGCCGGGGAGCTGTTTTTT
TRBV6-5	few	TRBJ2-1	TRBD2	CASRGGRRYNEQFF	TGTGCCAGCCGGGGCGGGAGGAGGTACAATGAGCAGTTCTTC
TRBV4-1	-	TRBJ1-5	TRBD1	CASSQELGQGNQPQHF	TGCGCCAGCAGCCAAGAATTAGGACAGGGGAATCAGCCCCAGCATTTT
TRBV4-3	-	TRBJ1-1	TRBD1	CASRTGEGAEAFF	TGCGCCAGCAGAACAGGGGAGGGGGCTGAAGCTTTCTTT
TRBV5-6	-	TRBJ2-7	-	CASSLRAFGDEQYF	TGTGCCAGCAGCCTACGGGCCTTTGGGGACGAGCAGTACTTC
TRBV7-8	few	TRBJ2-7	-	CASSPRISYEQYF	TGTGCCAGCAGCCCCCGCATCTCCTACGAGCAGTACTTC
TRBV6-2/TRBV6-3	-	TRBJ2-2	TRBD2	CASSYSGTSAPGELFF	TGTGCCAGCAGTTACTCGGGGACTAGCGCGCCCGGGGAGCTGTTTTTT
TRBV7-9	few	TRBJ1-4	-	CASSLDSPNEKLFF	TGTGCCAGCAGCTTGGACAGCCCCAATGAAAAACTGTTTTTT
TRBV24-1	-	TRBJ2-1	TRBD1	CATSDRNLGQAFNEQFF	TGTGCCACCAGTGATCGAAACCTGGGACAGGCTTTTAATGAGCAGTTCTTC
TRBV7-9	few	TRBJ1-5	-	CASSAQGDQPQHF	TGTGCCAGCAGCGCGCAGGGAGATCAGCCCCAGCATTTT
TRBV9	-	TRBJ2-1	TRBD2	CASSVDLAGGNEQFF	TGTGCCAGCAGCGTAGATCTAGCGGGGGGTAATGAGCAGTTCTTC
TRBV7-7	many	TRBJ2-1	TRBD2	CASSPAVGGTSGLSPCYNEQFF	TGTGCCAGCAGCCCCGCCGTTGGGGGGACTAGCGGGTTAAGTCCGTGTTACAATGAGCAGTTCTTC
TRBV7-9	-	TRBJ1-1	-	CASRTNEAFF	TGTGCCAGCAGAACGAACGAAGCTTTCTTT
TRBV14	-	TRBJ2-7	-	CASSQDLNSEQYF	TGTGCCAGCAGCCAAGACCTTAATTCGGAGCAGTACTTC
TRBV7-2	many	TRBJ2-6	TRBD2	CASSPTSGGAGANVLTF	TGTGCCAGCAGCCCGACTAGCGGAGGGGCAGGGGCCAACGTCCTGACTTTC
TRBV28	few	TRBJ1-4	-	CASSSDRRLNEKLFF	TGTGCCAGCAGTTCCGACAGAAGACTAAATGAAAAACTGTTTTTT
TRBV7-9	few	TRBJ2-2	TRBD1	CASSLPSGGATGELFF	TGTGCCAGCAGCTTACCCTCAGGGGGTGCCACCGGGGAGCTGTTTTTT
TRBV20-1	-	TRBJ2-2	TRBD1	CSASSGTGLNTGELFF	TGCAGTGCTAGTTCTGGGACAGGGCTTAACACCGGGGAGCTGTTTTTT
TRBV7-2	many	TRBJ2-7	TRBD1	CASSRGPGQGLREQYF	TGTGCCAGCAGCCGGGGGCCGGGACAGGGGCTACGCGAGCAGTACTTC
TRBV5-1	-	TRBJ1-4	-	CASSLLGRFNEKLFF	TGCGCCAGCAGCCTACTGGGACGGTTTAATGAAAAACTGTTTTTT
TRBV11-2	-	TRBJ2-1	TRBD2	CASSLLLAGGFGKNEQFF	TGTGCCAGCAGCTTATTACTAGCGGGAGGTTTCGGGAAAAATGAGCAGTTCTTC
TRBV4-1	few	TRBJ2-1	TRBD2	CASSQHRLLAAEQFF	TGCGCCAGCAGCCAACACCGACTACTAGCGGCTGAGCAGTTCTTC
TRBV6-5	-	TRBJ2-1	TRBD2	CASSYGRGYNEQFF	TGTGCCAGCAGTTACGGGAGGGGCTACAATGAGCAGTTCTTC
TRBV7-2	many	TRBJ1-6	TRBD1	CASSSLTGIYNSPLHF	TGTGCCAGCAGCTCCCTGACAGGGATCTATAATTCACCCCTCCACTTT
TRBV19	-	TRBJ1-2	-	CASSINRKGEIYGYTF	TGTGCCAGTAGTATCAACAGGAAAGGGGAGATCTATGGCTACACCTTC
TRBV7-6	many	TRBJ2-5	TRBD2	CASSPGLAGQETQYF	TGTGCCAGCAGCCCGGGACTAGCGGGACAAGAGACCCAGTACTTC
TRBV4-3	few	TRBJ1-1	TRBD1	CASSQEGARNTEAFF	TGCGCCAGCAGCCAGGAGGGGGCGCGGAACACTGAAGCTTTCTTT
TRBV12-3/TRBV12-4	few	TRBJ2-3	-	CASRPTFGTQYF	TGTGCCAGCAGGCCGACCTTTGGAACGCAGTATTTT
TRBV6-2/TRBV6-3	many	TRBJ2-1	-	CASSPVQLNEQFF	TGTGCCAGCAGTCCCGTGCAGCTCAATGAGCAGTTCTTC
TRBV7-2	-	TRBJ2-7	TRBD1	CASSLATGQGAVQYF	TGTGCCAGCAGCTTAGCGACGGGACAGGGGGCGGTGCAGTACTTC
TRBV7-2	many	TRBJ2-2	-	CASSLVGGRTGELFF	TGTGCCAGCAGCTTAGTGGGGGGACGGACCGGGGAGCTGTTTTTT
TRBV7-9	few	TRBJ1-1	TRBD1	CASSPTDRLSEAFF	TGTGCCAGCAGCCCGACGGACAGGCTGAGCGAAGCTTTCTTT
TRBV28	few	TRBJ1-5	-	CASSSPRDGNQPQHF	TGTGCCAGCAGTTCCCCGAGGGATGGTAATCAGCCCCAGCATTTT
TRBV2	-	TRBJ1-6	TRBD1	CASSPIWDSVNSPLHF	TGTGCCAGCAGTCCAATTTGGGACAGCGTGAATTCACCCCTCCACTTT
TRBV7-2	few	TRBJ1-2	-	CASRLDSNYGYTF	TGTGCCAGCAGGTTGGACAGCAACTATGGCTACACCTTC
TRBV7-9	-	TRBJ2-7	-	CASSLAGRGATYEQYF	TGTGCCAGCAGCTTAGCGGGGCGCGGGGCCACCTACGAGCAGTACTTC
TRBV6-5	-	TRBJ1-1	TRBD1	CASSSPGQGASEAFF	TGTGCCAGCAGTTCTCCGGGACAGGGGGCCTCTGAAGCTTTCTTT
TRBV7-8	-	TRBJ2-5	TRBD2	CASKLAGEETQYF	TGTGCCAGCAAGCTAGCGGGAGAGGAGACCCAGTACTTC
TRBV19	few	TRBJ2-5	-	CASSGARREQETQYF	TGTGCCAGTAGTGGGGCTAGGAGGGAACAAGAGACCCAGTACTTC
TRBV7-2	many	TRBJ2-4	TRBD2	CASSLDPFSGRDNIQYF	TGTGCCAGCAGCTTAGACCCGTTCAGCGGGAGAGATAACATTCAGTACTTC
TRBV7-2	many	TRBJ1-1	TRBD1	CASSSRQGAEAFF	TGTGCCAGCAGCTCGAGACAGGGGGCCGAAGCTTTCTTT
TRBV19	-	TRBJ2-3	-	CASSSGFSTDTQYF	TGTGCCAGTAGTTCCGGATTTAGCACAGATACGCAGTATTTT
TRBV7-3	many	TRBJ2-1	-	CASSPSWSSYNEQFF	TGTGCCAGCAGCCCTAGCTGGAGCTCCTACAATGAGCAGTTCTTC
TRBV7-2	many	TRBJ2-1	TRBD1	CASSLLVRGLDEQFF	TGTGCCAGCAGCTTACTGGTCAGGGGGCTTGATGAGCAGTTCTTC
TRBV5-1	-	TRBJ2-2	TRBD1	CASRQSPGTEGTGELFF	TGCGCCAGCAGACAATCCCCTGGGACAGAGGGCACCGGGGAGCTGTTTTTT
TRBV10-3	-	TRBJ2-1	-	CAIREVIESNYNEQFF	TGTGCCATCAGAGAGGTCATCGAATCGAACTACAATGAGCAGTTCTTC
TRBV7-2	many	TRBJ1-2	-	CASSSQTARVGGYTF	TGTGCCAGCAGCTCCCAAACGGCGAGGGTAGGCGGCTACACCTTC
TRBV15	-	TRBJ2-1	-	CATSQRHEQFF	TGTGCCACCAGCCAGCGTCATGAGCAGTTCTTC
TRBV19	-	TRBJ1-4	TRBD1	CASSRDRAEKLFF	TGTGCCAGTAGCCGGGACAGGGCTGAAAAACTGTTTTTT
TRBV6-1	few	TRBJ2-1	TRBD2	CASSWPSGTHNEQFF	TGTGCCAGCAGTTGGCCTAGCGGTACCCACAATGAGCAGTTCTTC
TRBV7-9	-	TRBJ2-5	TRBD1	CASRLYFPGQGTGPRETQYF	TGTGCCAGCAGGCTCTATTTTCCGGGACAGGGAACGGGTCCCAGGGAGACCCAGTACTTC